This T cell receptor (beta chain) appears in the sequencing data of a study of CD8 T cells in Susac syndrome. This clonotype has a handful of counts. The control participants were healthy donors, and these controls were matched with respect to both age and sex. The RNA input was roughly 0.45 to 1 ug, and it was reverse transcribed with random hexamers. It was immunoSEQ multiplex PCR that amplified TCR beta CDR3 across 54 Vbeta and 13 Jbeta. Each CDR3 protein gets one entry after TCRdb re-called the immunoSEQ multiplex PCR reads with MiXCR. This sample carries some 190,000 distinct CDR3 sequences, 85% to 95% of them seen once, and the ten largest clones take 0.095% to 0.12%. This CDR3 comprises 13 residues. Germline loops: CDR1 MNHEY, CDR2 SVGEGT. With V trimmed by 5 bases and J by 5 bases, 5 bases remained unmatched.

The origin of this receptor is a human donor in good health. Sequenced material: CD4+ T cells from PBMCs. The chain uses TRBV6-2 or TRBV6-3 and TRBJ2-5, with 7 bases lining up with TRBD2. The CDR3 is CASSATSSETQYF. In DNA, the CDR3 is TGTGCCAGCAGTGCGACTAGCTCCGAGACCCAGTACTTC.